These 27 T cell receptor beta chains were sequenced from one sample in a study of cytomegalovirus exposure and HLA in healthy donors (dated by TCRdb to 2015 to 2018). The method behind the library was the immunoSEQ multiplex PCR assay. The multiplex PCR relied on a mix of 60 forward primers for TCR Vbeta segments and 13 reverse primers for TCR Jbeta segments. Not all clones reach the TCRdb copy of this immuneACCESS table, which keeps in-frame sequences only. Checked studies attribute under half of the gap to unresolved V genes and leave the rest unexplained. Within this sample are about 140,000 clones, with around 80% of them counted one time only. Approximately 1.5% of the sample is in the top ten clones. Sequencing input: PBMCs. These receptors came from a young man in good health and CMV-seropositive.

V is TRBV6-5 and J is TRBJ2-1; TRBD2 matches 8 bases. The CDR3 loop spans 16 amino acids. Looked up from germline, CDR1 is MNHEY and CDR2 is SVGAGI. V lost 1 base to trimming and J lost 7 bases; unmatched junction nucleotides: 9. CDR3 bases: TGTGCCAGCAGTTACTTAAGCGGGAGAAAACAAAATGAGCAGTTCTTC. As protein: CASSYLSGRKQNEQFF.

The chain carries TRBV18 and TRBJ1-1; maybe TRBD1 (6 bases). V was cut by 6 bases and J by 0 bases, with 17 bases left in between. The CDR3 loop spans 16 amino acids. CDR1 and CDR2 from the germline V gene are KGHSH and LQKENI. The CDR3 is CASSPSVGGLNTEAFF. CDR3 DNA sequence: TGTGCCAGCTCTCCTTCCGTCGGGGGGCTGAACACTGAAGCTTTCTTT.

CDR3 region: CSVLTDSTDTQYF. CDR3 nucleotides: TGCAGCGTTCTGACAGACTCCACAGATACGCAGTATTTT. This rearrangement joins TRBV29-1 to TRBJ2-3; the D gene is possibly TRBD1 (5 bases). The CDR3 contains 13 residues. CDR1 SQVTM and CDR2 ANQGSEA come from the germline V gene. V was trimmed by 5 bases and J by 2 bases, leaving 11 bases between them.

This clone was counted a few times. The genes are TRBV6-5 and TRBJ1-1; TRBD1 matches 7 bases. With 8 bases clipped from V and 3 bases from J, the junction kept 9 bases outside the gene matches. The CDR3 runs 14 residues. Germline V gene lookup returns CDR1 MNHEY and CDR2 SVGAGI. Written as DNA, the CDR3 is TGTGCCAGCTGGACAGGCCGTGGGGACACTGAAGCTTTCTTT. The encoded protein is CASWTGRGDTEAFF.

V usage is TRBV7-6 and J usage is TRBJ2-1, with a weak D call TRBD2 (5 bases). The CDR3 sequence is 14 residues long. Germline CDR1 and CDR2: SGHVS and FNYEAQ. The V gene lost 3 bases and the J gene lost 10 bases, with 16 bases spanning the gap. The CDR3 bases are TGTGCCAGCAGCTTGAGCGGTCCGGTTTCGGAGCAGTTCTTC. Translation gives CASSLSGPVSEQFF.

This sequence joins TRBV6-5 and TRBJ2-7; TRBD1 agrees at 10 bases. This CDR3 region has 15 residues. Germline V lookup: CDR1 MNHEY, CDR2 SVGAGI. The V gene end was trimmed by 0 bases and the J gene end by 7 bases; junction bases not matched to a gene: 6. The CDR3 here is CASSYSRQGAGEQYF. The DNA for the CDR3 is TGTGCCAGCAGTTACTCGAGACAGGGGGCGGGGGAGCAGTACTTC.

V and J are TRBV6-1 and TRBJ1-1; 8 nucleotides match TRBD1. This CDR3 has 15 residues. From germline, CDR1 is MNHNS and CDR2 SASEGT. With V trimmed by 4 bases and J by 10 bases, 14 bases remained unmatched. The CDR3 bases are TGTGCCAGCAGTGGAGCACCCGGGACAGGACTAAGAGCTTTCTTT. Amino acid sequence: CASSGAPGTGLRAFF.

In its sample, this clone was seen once. This chain connects TRBV5-4 to TRBJ2-2; 8 nucleotides line up with TRBD2. Per germline, CDR1 SGHNT and CDR2 YYREEE (reference sequence). The CDR3 length is 15 residues. V was clipped by 3 bases and J by 5 bases; unmatched bases: 6. The CDR3: CASSSGLARTGELFF. The CDR3 DNA follows: TGTGCCAGCAGCTCTGGACTAGCACGGACCGGGGAGCTGTTTTTT.

This clone was counted only a few times. V is TRBV10-3 and J is TRBJ2-7; D possibly corresponds to TRBD2 (6 bases). The CDR3 length is 15 residues. Trimming left V 5 bases short and J 0 bases short, with 14 bases between. Germline V lookup: CDR1 ENHRY, CDR2 SYGVKD. CDR3 nucleotides: TGTGCCATCAGTACCGGGACTCCGAGCTCCTACGAGCAGTACTTC. Residues: CAISTGTPSSYEQYF.

The sample holds a few counts of this clone. V and J are TRBV2 and TRBJ2-2, with 7 bases aligning to TRBD2. With V trimmed by 1 base and J by 1 base, 0 bases remained unmatched. This CDR3 has 15 residues. Germline CDR1 SNHLY, CDR2 FYNNEI. The CDR3 DNA reads TGTGCCAGCAGTGAAGAGCGGGGGAACACCGGGGAGCTGTTTTTT. Translation: CASSEERGNTGELFF.

V is TRBV5-5 and J is TRBJ1-5; D not resolved. CDR3 length: 15 residues. The V gene's germline CDR1 is SGHKS and CDR2 YYEKEE (reference sequence). With 0 bases removed from V and 0 bases from J, the gap between germline ends came to 7 bases. CDR3 DNA: TGTGCCAGCAGCTTGGGGGAGAATAGCAATCAGCCCCAGCATTTT. Translating gives CASSLGENSNQPQHF. Variable domain in full (rest from reference TRBV5-5 and TRBJ1-5): DAGVTQSPTHLIKTRGQQVTLRCSPISGHKSVSWYQQVLGQGPQFIFQYYEKEERGRGNFPDRFSARQFPNYSSELNVNALLLGDSALYLCASSLGENSNQPQHFGDGTRLSIL.

This chain connects TRBV6-6 to TRBJ1-4; a weak D match, TRBD1 (5 bases). CDR3 length: 14 residues. Germline lookup yields CDR1 MNHNY and CDR2 SVGAGI (reference sequence). V was clipped by 2 bases and J by 8 bases, with 12 bases between them. This chain's CDR3 is CASSYLKAGEKLFF. CDR3 coding DNA: TGTGCCAGCAGTTACCTTAAGGCAGGGGAAAAACTGTTTTTT.

V usage is TRBV25-1 and J usage is TRBJ1-2; perhaps TRBD1 as D (6 bases). Trimming removed 3 bases at V and 4 bases at J, with 15 bases between. The germline V gene encodes CDR1 MGHDK and CDR2 SYGVNS. The CDR3 loop spans 15 amino acids. CDR3 DNA sequence: TGTGCCAGCAGTGAGTTACAGGGTGTTGGCTATGGCTACACCTTC. Translating it yields CASSELQGVGYGYTF.

Only a few counts were recorded for this clone. The V gene is TRBV18, the J gene TRBJ2-3; TRBD1 agrees at 10 bases. The length of the CDR3 is 15 residues. Germline loops: CDR1 KGHSH, CDR2 LQKENI. With 6 bases clipped from V and 6 bases from J, the junction kept 9 bases outside the gene matches. The CDR3 DNA reads as TGTGCCAGCTCCCAGACAGGGGGCGAATTGGATACGCAGTATTTT. Residues: CASSQTGGELDTQYF.

V is TRBV6-5 and J is TRBJ1-2; TRBD1 matches at 8 bases. Germline-derived CDR1 and CDR2 are MNHEY and SVGAGI. CDR3 size: 14 residues. Trimming cost V 6 bases and J 6 bases; bases outside gene matches: 9. As DNA, the CDR3 is TGTGCCAGCAGCCCCGCGGACAGGGAGGATGGCTACACCTTC. Protein sequence: CASSPADREDGYTF.

The chain uses TRBV7-9 and TRBJ2-5; a weak D match, TRBD2 (5 bases). The CDR3 covers 13 residues. The V and J ends lost 7 bases and 2 bases respectively, with 11 bases between them. The germline CDR1 and CDR2 sequences are SEHNR and FQNEAQ (reference sequence). The CDR3 sequence is CASNPGDQETQYF. The DNA for the CDR3 is TGTGCCAGCAACCCCGGGGATCAAGAGACCCAGTACTTC.

The chain joins TRBV2 to TRBJ2-3, with a weak D call TRBD2 (6 bases). The V and J ends lost 5 bases and 0 bases respectively, with 9 bases between them. This CDR3 spans 14 amino acids. CDR1 is SNHLY and CDR2 is FYNNEI in the germline V gene. CDR3 protein: CASSSGFSTDTQYF. For the CDR3, the DNA is TGTGCCAGCAGTAGCGGGTTTAGCACAGATACGCAGTATTTT.

The chain is built from TRBV7-2 and TRBJ1-2; possibly TRBD1 for D (5 bases). Germline V lookup: CDR1 SGHTA, CDR2 FQGNSA. Trimming took 1 base from V and 7 from J, leaving 13 bases between them. The CDR3 runs 14 residues. CDR3 residues: CASSLVPGGGGYTF. DNA of the CDR3: TGTGCCAGCAGCTTAGTGCCTGGGGGGGGTGGCTACACCTTC.

The J gene is TRBJ2-5, the V gene TRBV5-1; no clear D gene. The germline V and J ends were trimmed by 4 bases and 1 base, with 17 bases remaining between them. The CDR3 covers 16 residues. CDR1 is SGHRS, CDR2 YFSETQ, per germline. CDR3 sequence (DNA): TGCGCCAGCAGCCCAACCCGGAACAGCTTCCAAGAGACCCAGTACTTC. This codes for CASSPTRNSFQETQYF. The variable domain in full, with the rest retrieved from reference TRBV5-1 and TRBJ2-5, is KAGVTQTPRYLIKTRGQQVTLSCSPISGHRSVSWYQQTPGQGLQFLFEYFSETQRNKGNFPGRFSGRQFSNSRSEMNVSTLELGDSALYLCASSPTRNSFQETQYFGPGTRLLVL.

In DNA form, the CDR3 reads TGTGCCAGCAGCCGAAGGGGACAGGGTACCTACGAGCAGTACTTC. It translates to CASSRRGQGTYEQYF. This chain links TRBV5-4 with TRBJ2-7, with TRBD1 identical over 9 bases. V gave up 4 bases and J gave up 2 bases; unmatched junction bases: 7. The germline gives CDR1 SGHNT, CDR2 YYREEE (reference sequence). The CDR3 sequence is 15 residues long.

As to this clone: The sample carries other DNA sequences with the same CDR3. This chain connects TRBV23-1 to TRBJ2-3; 10 bases are a match to TRBD2. TRBV23-1 is identified as an open reading frame with a role that is uncertain. CDR3 length: 19 amino acids. V was clipped by 4 bases and J by 6 bases; unmatched bases: 19. CDR3 DNA: TGCGCCAGCAGTCCTACGAGGGTTTCGGGGACTAGCGTTGGGGATACGCAGTATTTT. Amino acids: CASSPTRVSGTSVGDTQYF.

The chain joins TRBV6-1 to TRBJ2-3; TRBD1 might be the D (6 bases). Germline values: CDR1 MNHNS, CDR2 SASEGT. The V and J ends lost 2 bases and 8 bases respectively, with 11 bases between them. The CDR3 spans 13 residues. This chain's CDR3 is CASSELRGSTQYF. CDR3 DNA sequence: TGTGCCAGCAGTGAACTTAGGGGGAGTACGCAGTATTTT.

The chain joins TRBV5-1 to TRBJ2-5, with 9 nucleotides matching TRBD1. After removal of 3 bases from V and 4 bases from J, the junction contained 7 bases not matched to a gene. The V gene's germline CDR1 is SGHRS and CDR2 YFSETQ. CDR3 size: 15 residues. The CDR3 coding sequence is TGCGCCAGCAGCTCGTACGGGACAGGGAGAGAGACCCAGTACTTC. This codes for CASSSYGTGRETQYF.

This clone was detected only a few times. The V call is TRBV30, the J call TRBJ1-1, with D hard to call. V was pared by 4 bases and J by 1 base, with 10 bases between. This CDR3 region has 13 residues. Germline-derived CDR1 and CDR2 are GTSNPN and SVGIG (reference sequence). CDR3 protein: CAWTAAANTEAFF. The CDR3 nucleotides are TGTGCCTGGACGGCGGCGGCGAACACTGAAGCTTTCTTT.

This clone showed up just a few times. The chain combines TRBV5-1 with TRBJ2-2; a possible D gene is TRBD1 (5 bases). V lost 4 bases to trimming and J lost 7 bases, with 17 bases between them. CDR3 size: 15 residues. The germline V gene has CDR1 SGHRS and CDR2 YFSETQ. The CDR3, as DNA: TGCGCCAGCAGCCGAGTCCCTAGGGGAAACGGGGAGCTGTTTTTT. This gives the protein CASSRVPRGNGELFF. The variable domain in full, completed from reference TRBV5-1 and TRBJ2-2, reads KAGVTQTPRYLIKTRGQQVTLSCSPISGHRSVSWYQQTPGQGLQFLFEYFSETQRNKGNFPGRFSGRQFSNSRSEMNVSTLELGDSALYLCASSRVPRGNGELFFGEGSRLTVL.

The V and J genes are TRBV28 and TRBJ2-7; D may be TRBD2 (6 bases). The CDR3 spans 16 residues. The V and J ends lost 4 bases and 4 bases respectively, with 20 bases between them. The germline V gene encodes CDR1 MDHEN and CDR2 SYDVKM. The CDR3 reads CASSSWGAGQTYEQYF. CDR3 nucleotide sequence: TGTGCCAGCAGTTCCTGGGGAGCGGGTCAGACTTACGAGCAGTACTTC.

The chain is built from TRBV27 and TRBJ1-2; D possibly corresponds to TRBD1 (5 bases). CDR1 MNHEY and CDR2 SMNVEV come from the germline V gene (reference sequence). Between the trimmed V and J ends, which lost 5 bases and 2 bases, there was a span of 12 bases. The CDR3 spans 14 residues. CDR3 DNA sequence: TGTGCCAGCAGTCGCGACAGAAACAACTATGGCTACACCTTC. Its protein is CASSRDRNNYGYTF.